This passage covers 28 T cell receptor beta chains from one sample sequenced in a study of T cell responses to AZD1222 COVID-19 vaccine. The repertoire was sequenced with immunoSEQ multiplex PCR; TCRdb's copy has only in-frame clones and lacks some. The table has 140,000 to 150,000 clones, 80% to 95% seen once. Sample: peripheral blood, taken 28 days after the second AZD1222 dose. The receptors come from an adult who received the AZD1222 COVID-19 vaccine.

In this sample, this clone turned up a few times. The rearrangement uses TRBV7-9 and TRBJ1-3; D is unclear. V was trimmed by 5 bases and J by 1 base, leaving 9 bases between them. The CDR3 has 14 amino acids. The V gene's germline CDR1 is SEHNR and CDR2 FQNEAQ (reference sequence). CDR3 sequence: CASSPPSSGNTIYF. The CDR3 bases are TGTGCCAGCAGCCCACCTAGTTCTGGAAACACCATATATTTT.

The chain uses TRBV15 and TRBJ1-1; TRBD1 aligns across 9 bases. This CDR3 region has 12 residues. The germline CDR1 and CDR2 sequences are LNHNV and YYDKDF (reference sequence). V was pared by 3 bases and J by 8 bases, with 1 base of the junction left unmatched. CDR3 sequence (DNA): TGTGCCACCAGCAGCGGGACAGGGGAAGCTTTCTTT. It encodes CATSSGTGEAFF. Full variable domain (rest looked up from reference TRBV15 and TRBJ1-1): DAMVIQNPRYQVTQFGKPVTLSCSQTLNHNVMYWYQQKSSQAPKLLFHYYDKDFNNEADTPDNFQSRRPNTSFCFLDIRSPGLGDTAMYLCATSSGTGEAFFGQGTRLTVV.

The V and J genes are TRBV5-1 and TRBJ2-5; 13 positions agree with TRBD2. The CDR3 sequence is 15 residues long. Germline CDR1 SGHRS, CDR2 YFSETQ. V lost 4 bases and J lost 3; bases outside the gene matches: 3. The DNA of the CDR3 is TGCGCCAGCAGCATAGGACTAGCGGGGGAAGAGACCCAGTACTTC. It translates to CASSIGLAGEETQYF.

This chain uses TRBV24-1 with TRBJ2-3, with 15 bases fitting TRBD2. The CDR3 sequence is 16 residues long. V was pared by 4 bases and J by 4 bases, with 2 bases of the junction left unmatched. Germline values: CDR1 KGHDR, CDR2 SFDVKD. The CDR3: CATSDWTSGRADTQYF. The CDR3 DNA reads TGTGCCACCAGTGACTGGACTAGCGGGAGGGCAGATACGCAGTATTTT.

V usage is TRBV10-3 and J usage is TRBJ2-7; D possibly corresponds to TRBD1 (7 bases). The CDR3 covers 14 residues. The V end lost 4 bases, the J end lost 6 bases, and 16 bases lay between the germline ends. Germline V gene data show CDR1 as ENHRY and CDR2 as SYGVKD. The CDR3 is CAISGGGGLPEQYF. Written as DNA, the CDR3 is TGTGCCATCAGTGGTGGAGGGGGCCTTCCCGAGCAGTACTTC.

The chain couples TRBV5-6 to TRBJ1-3, with D unresolved. Per germline, CDR1 SGHDT and CDR2 YYEEEE. V dropped 1 base and J dropped 0 bases, with 2 bases sitting between them. This CDR3 is 13 amino acids long. The DNA for the CDR3 is TGTGCCAGCAGCTTGTCCTCTGGAAACACCATATATTTT. Translated: CASSLSSGNTIYF.

The chain has TRBV19 and TRBJ1-1; 7 nucleotides line up with TRBD1. V gave up 6 bases and J gave up 6 bases; unmatched junction bases: 4. Looked up from germline, CDR1 is LNHDA and CDR2 is SQIVND (reference sequence). The CDR3 has 12 residues. The CDR3 is CASSRDRAEAFF. The CDR3 nucleotides read TGTGCCAGTAGCCGGGACAGAGCTGAAGCTTTCTTT.

The CDR3 nucleotides are TGTGCCAGTAGCCCCGACTTGGGCAGGGAGACCCAGTACTTC. It encodes CASSPDLGRETQYF. The J gene is TRBJ2-5, the V gene TRBV19; D remains ambiguous. Looked up from germline, CDR1 is LNHDA and CDR2 is SQIVND (reference sequence). This CDR3 has 14 residues. Trimming removed 6 bases at V and 5 bases at J, with 16 bases between.

The chain combines TRBV25-1 with TRBJ1-1; 7 bases are a match to TRBD1. CDR3 length: 15 amino acids. The junction had 6 bases not matched to a gene; V was cut back by 5 bases and J by 0 bases. CDR1 is MGHDK, CDR2 SYGVNS, per germline. The CDR3 loop is CASSPPGGMNTEAFF. The CDR3, as DNA: TGTGCCAGCAGTCCACCAGGGGGAATGAACACTGAAGCTTTCTTT. The entire variable domain, with the rest obtained from reference TRBV25-1 and TRBJ1-1, is as follows: EADIYQTPRYLVIGTGKKITLECSQTMGHDKMYWYQQDPGMELHLIHYSYGVNSTEKGDLSSESTVSRIRTEHFPLTLESARPSHTSQYLCASSPPGGMNTEAFFGQGTRLTVV.

CDR3 region: CASSRLPTYEQYF. In DNA form, the CDR3 reads TGTGCCAGCAGTAGGTTGCCGACCTACGAGCAGTACTTC. The chain employs TRBV2 and TRBJ2-7; D not certain. CDR3 length: 13 amino acids. The germline V gene has CDR1 SNHLY and CDR2 FYNNEI. Trimming stripped 5 bases from V and 2 bases from J, with 10 bases between.

The chain combines TRBV7-9 with TRBJ2-2; 9 bases match TRBD2. V trimming: 5 bases; J trimming: 4 bases; junction bases outside the gene matches: 8. Germline lookup yields CDR1 SEHNR and CDR2 FQNEAQ (reference sequence). The CDR3 totals 16 residues. CDR3 region: CASSVSGGMVTGELFF. The CDR3 nucleotides are TGTGCCAGCAGCGTCAGCGGGGGGATGGTCACCGGGGAGCTGTTTTTT.

This clone was observed at least ten times. This chain joins TRBV27 and TRBJ2-7; no clear D. The CDR3 spans 13 residues. The V gene lost 2 bases and the J gene lost 3 bases, with 8 bases spanning the gap. Germline V lookup: CDR1 MNHEY, CDR2 SMNVEV (reference sequence). CDR3: CASSLRLFYEQYF. The DNA of the CDR3 is TGTGCCAGCAGTTTACGGCTTTTCTACGAGCAGTACTTC.

The chain joins TRBV4-3 to TRBJ1-3; the D gene is possibly TRBD1 (5 bases). V gave up 3 bases and J gave up 1 base, with 7 bases separating them. The CDR3 is 14 residues long. Germline CDR1 is LGHNA and CDR2 is YSLEER. CDR3 nucleotides: TGCGCCAGCAGCCAGGCAGGGTCTGGAAACACCATATATTTT. Translated: CASSQAGSGNTIYF.

The rearrangement links TRBV24-1 to TRBJ2-1; 7 bases align to TRBD1. CDR1 and CDR2 from the germline V gene are KGHDR and SFDVKD. The CDR3 spans 14 residues. Unmatched junction bases numbered 4, after V lost 3 bases and J lost 6 bases. The CDR3: CATSDPTGVNEQFF. The CDR3 DNA reads as TGTGCCACCAGTGATCCAACAGGGGTCAATGAGCAGTTCTTC.

V usage is TRBV7-9 and J usage is TRBJ1-2; weak D call: TRBD1 (5 bases). Deletions cut 2 bases from V and 8 bases from J, with 15 bases between. Germline values: CDR1 SEHNR, CDR2 FQNEAQ (reference sequence). The CDR3 is made up of 14 amino acids. CDR3 DNA sequence: TGTGCCAGCAGCTTAACATCCCTCGGGGGAGGCTACACCTTC. Translated, it gives CASSLTSLGGGYTF.

The chain is built from TRBV7-2 and TRBJ2-7, with D maybe TRBD2 (6 bases). Per the germline V gene, CDR1 is SGHTA and CDR2 is FQGNSA. This CDR3 has 16 amino acids. Deletions cut 5 bases from V and 3 bases from J, with 20 bases between. For the CDR3, the DNA is TGTGCCAGCAGCCCCGTAGGAGTAGCGGCTCACTACGAGCAGTACTTC. Its translation is CASSPVGVAAHYEQYF.

This clone was observed once. This chain joins TRBV24-1 and TRBJ1-6; TRBD1 agrees at 10 bases. From germline, CDR1 is KGHDR and CDR2 SFDVKD. Trimming at V came to 9 bases and at J to 10 bases, leaving 11 bases not matched to a gene. CDR3 length: 15 residues. The CDR3 here is CATFLRTGGDSPLHF. CDR3 in DNA: TGTGCCACCTTTCTCAGGACAGGGGGAGACTCACCCCTCCACTTT.

V is TRBV6-2 or TRBV6-3 and J is TRBJ1-6; D not certain. Trimming pared 0 bases from V and 3 bases from J, leaving 21 bases between. CDR1 MNHEY and CDR2 SVGEGT come from the germline V gene. This CDR3 has 20 residues. This chain's CDR3 is CASSYSIYSPQADYNSPLHF. In DNA, the CDR3 is TGTGCCAGCAGTTACTCCATCTATTCTCCCCAGGCGGACTATAATTCACCCCTCCACTTT.

The V gene is TRBV5-1, the J gene TRBJ2-1, with 7 bases aligning to TRBD2. This CDR3 region has 14 residues. V shed 3 bases, J shed 4 bases, and the junction held 4 bases outside the gene matches. Germline V CDR1 and CDR2: SGHRS, YFSETQ. This CDR3 is CASSWGLQYNEQFF. CDR3 bases: TGCGCCAGCAGCTGGGGACTACAGTACAATGAGCAGTTCTTC.

This clone turned up a few times. The gene calls are TRBV11-3 and TRBJ2-5; tentative D call: TRBD2 (5 bases). The CDR3 consists of 14 residues. Per the germline V gene, CDR1 is SGHNT and CDR2 is YENEEA. V lost 1 base, J lost 5 bases, and 11 bases lay in between. CDR3 amino acids: CASSLASGSETQYF. The CDR3 DNA reads TGTGCCAGCAGCTTAGCTTCGGGAAGCGAGACCCAGTACTTC.

For this clone: The junction departs from germline at one end; a sequencing error may be responsible. CDR3 DNA sequence: TGTGCTAGCAGCCCAAGTAGCGCAACTAATGAAAAACTGTTTTTT. Protein: CASSPSSATNEKLFF. J is TRBJ1-4 and V is TRBV7-7; D remains unclear. In germline, CDR1 is SSHAT, CDR2 FNYEAQ (reference sequence). The CDR3 sequence is 15 residues long. Using reference TRBV7-7 and TRBJ1-4 for the parts outside the CDR3, the full variable domain is GAGVSQSPRYKVTKRGQDVTLRCDPISSHATLYWYQQALGQGPEFLTYFNYEAQPDKSGLPSDRFSAERPEGSISTLTIQRTEQRDSAMYRCASSPSSATNEKLFFGSGTQLSVL.

The chain couples TRBV9 to TRBJ2-1; a possible D gene is TRBD1 (6 bases). Germline V gene lookup returns CDR1 SGDLS and CDR2 YYNGEE. The CDR3 covers 15 residues. V gave up 5 bases and J gave up 5 bases, with 17 bases separating them. In DNA form, the CDR3 reads TGTGCCAGCAGTTTATACACAGGGCGTCACAATGAGCAGTTCTTC. As protein: CASSLYTGRHNEQFF.

The genes are TRBV7-9 and TRBJ1-5; D not certain. Trimming took 5 bases from V and 6 from J, leaving 11 bases between them. This CDR3 is 13 amino acids long. Looked up from germline, CDR1 is SEHNR and CDR2 is FQNEAQ (reference sequence). CDR3 sequence: CASSPLEGQPQHF. CDR3 bases: TGTGCCAGCAGCCCCCTTGAGGGTCAGCCCCAGCATTTT. The full variable domain, in which reference TRBV7-9 and TRBJ1-5 provide the parts outside the CDR3, is DTGVSQNPRHKITKRGQNVTFRCDPISEHNRLYWYRQTLGQGPEFLTYFQNEAQLEKSRLLSDRFSAERPKGSFSTLEIQRTEQGDSAMYLCASSPLEGQPQHFGDGTRLSIL.

The chain is built from TRBV9 and TRBJ2-7; 11 positions match TRBD2. The germline V gene has CDR1 SGDLS and CDR2 YYNGEE. This CDR3 comprises 18 residues. J lost 2 bases, V lost 4 bases, and 14 bases had no gene match. The CDR3 region has the DNA TGTGCCAGCAGCCCACATATCCCGACTAGCGGGATTACCTACGAGCAGTACTTC. Protein sequence: CASSPHIPTSGITYEQYF.

The chain couples TRBV7-6 to TRBJ1-4, with unresolved D. The germline V and J ends were trimmed by 7 bases and 8 bases, with 17 bases remaining between them. The germline CDR1 and CDR2 sequences are SGHVS and FNYEAQ. This CDR3 has 14 amino acids. The CDR3 sequence is CASTSSRADEKLFF. The CDR3, as DNA: TGTGCCAGCACCTCGTCTAGGGCGGACGAAAAACTGTTTTTT. Full variable domain (remainder filled in from reference TRBV7-6 and TRBJ1-4): GAGVSQSPRYKVTKRGQDVALRCDPISGHVSLYWYRQALGQGPEFLTYFNYEAQQDKSGLPNDRFSAERPEGSISTLTIQRTEQRDSAMYRCASTSSRADEKLFFGSGTQLSVL.

CDR3 nucleotide sequence: TGTGCCAGCAGCTTAGGTCAGGCCCTCTACGAGCAGTACTTC. It specifies CASSLGQALYEQYF. V usage is TRBV7-8 and J usage is TRBJ2-7, with unresolved D. V lost 1 base and J lost 3, with 10 bases in between. The germline gives CDR1 SGHVS, CDR2 FQNEAQ. This CDR3 comprises 14 residues.

The rearrangement joins TRBV19 to TRBJ2-2; D uncertain. CDR3 length: 19 amino acids. Germline loops: CDR1 LNHDA, CDR2 SQIVND (reference sequence). Trimming pared 5 bases from V and 1 base from J, leaving 23 bases between. The CDR3 protein is CASSRVPKGPQMNTGELFF. CDR3 in DNA: TGTGCCAGTAGTCGGGTCCCGAAAGGACCCCAGATGAACACCGGGGAGCTGTTTTTT.

The CDR3 bases are TGTGCCAGTAGTTCCTCTTTGAAGGGGGTCAATCAGCCCCAGCATTTT. It yields the protein CASSSSLKGVNQPQHF. This chain uses TRBV19 with TRBJ1-5, with D tentatively TRBD1 (6 bases). The V end lost 5 bases, the J end lost 3 bases, and 17 bases lay between the germline ends. Per germline, CDR1 LNHDA and CDR2 SQIVND (reference sequence). This CDR3 has 16 amino acids.